The 17 T cell receptor beta chains given below trace back to one sample, sequenced in a study of CD8+CD57+ T cells in acquired aplastic anemia. The template for TCR beta VDJ and CDR3 sequence profiling was genomic DNA. TCRdb independently ran MiXCR on the reads; one entry per CDR3 protein. The data hold 250,000 to 350,000 distinct CDR3 sequences, with around 60% observed a single time. The sequenced sample consisted of sorted CD4+, CD8+, or CD8+CD57+ T cells (not recorded which) from PBMCs. These receptors were collected from a human donor with severe aplastic anemia or a healthy control (not recorded which).

The sample holds a few counts of this clonotype. This chain links TRBV7-3 with TRBJ2-1; TRBD2 agrees at 8 bases. Germline CDR1 is SGHTA and CDR2 is FQGTGA. This CDR3 has 17 amino acids. Trimming took 0 bases from V and 1 from J; bases not matched to a gene: 5. CDR3 coding DNA: TGTGCCAGCAGCTTAACGGGAGCGGGAGAGTCCTACAATGAGCAGTTCTTC. Translation: CASSLTGAGESYNEQFF. The variable domain in full, with the rest retrieved from reference TRBV7-3 and TRBJ2-1, is GAGVSQTPSNKVTEKGKYVELRCDPISGHTALYWYRQSLGQGPEFLIYFQGTGAADDSGLPNDRFFAVRPEGSVSTLKIQRTERGDSAVYLCASSLTGAGESYNEQFFGPGTRLTVL.

This chain uses TRBV7-2 with TRBJ2-3, with D possibly being TRBD1 (6 bases). The CDR3 has 18 amino acids. Trimming shortened V by 1 base and J by 5 bases, and 22 bases separated the two germline ends. Germline V gene lookup returns CDR1 SGHTA and CDR2 FQGNSA. The CDR3 DNA reads TGTGCCAGCAGCTTAGTGGTCAGGACAGCAGGTGGTATAGATACGCAGTATTTT. Protein sequence: CASSLVVRTAGGIDTQYF.

This clonotype was counted only a few times. The gene calls are TRBV24-1 and TRBJ2-5; TRBD1 is a possible D gene (6 bases). Trimming stripped 0 bases from V and 5 bases from J, with 18 bases between. This CDR3 is built from 17 residues. Germline CDR1 KGHDR, CDR2 SFDVKD. CDR3 coding DNA: TGTGCCACCAGTGATTTGCTGGACAGCCTCGGTGGTGAGACCCAGTACTTC. As protein: CATSDLLDSLGGETQYF.

The rearrangement links TRBV20-1 to TRBJ1-2; D perhaps matches TRBD1 (5 bases). CDR3 length: 12 amino acids. Germline CDR1 reads DFQATT; CDR2 reads SNEGSKA (reference sequence). Trimming cost V 0 bases and J 3 bases, with 5 bases left between them. As DNA, the CDR3 is TGCAGTGCTAGAGACAGGGACTATGGCTACACCTTC. Translated: CSARDRDYGYTF.

The table lists this clonotype with a few counts. The chain combines TRBV20-1 with TRBJ2-7, with TRBD1 as a possible D gene (5 bases). This CDR3 is built from 14 residues. The germline gives CDR1 DFQATT, CDR2 SNEGSKA (reference sequence). Trimming removed 6 bases at V and 1 base at J, with 16 bases between. The CDR3 spells CSAVIAGPSYEQYF. As DNA, the CDR3 is TGCAGTGCAGTTATCGCAGGGCCTTCCTACGAGCAGTACTTC.

This clonotype was counted at least ten times. V usage is TRBV7-2 and J usage is TRBJ1-6; D possibly corresponds to TRBD1 (5 bases). V was cut by 6 bases and J by 13 bases, with 10 bases left in between. The CDR3 loop spans 11 amino acids. Per germline, CDR1 SGHTA and CDR2 FQGNSA. DNA for the CDR3: TGTGCCAGCAGTCCAGGGTTTCCCCTCCACTTT. It is translated as CASSPGFPLHF.

This clonotype came up many times. This chain connects TRBV20-1 to TRBJ1-4; 9 bases are a match to TRBD1. In germline, CDR1 is DFQATT, CDR2 SNEGSKA (reference sequence). Unmatched junction bases numbered 6, after V lost 5 bases and J lost 5 bases. The length of the CDR3 is 14 residues. CDR3 loop: CSAYTGTGNEKLFF. CDR3 nucleotide sequence: TGCAGTGCTTACACCGGGACAGGGAATGAAAAACTGTTTTTT.

This clonotype was detected many times. The V and J genes are TRBV7-2 and TRBJ1-5; D is perhaps TRBD1 (5 bases). Germline CDR1 reads SGHTA; CDR2 reads FQGNSA. This CDR3 region has 16 residues. V was shortened by 5 bases and J by 1 base, with 15 bases between the two germline ends. The CDR3 DNA reads as TGTGCCAGCAGCCTCCAAGGGGCGGGAAGCAATCAGCCCCAGCATTTT. Translation: CASSLQGAGSNQPQHF.

The chain has TRBV20-1 and TRBJ2-3; 9 bases line up with TRBD2. The trim removed 5 bases at V and 2 bases at J, leaving 5 bases unmatched. The CDR3 contains 14 residues. From germline, CDR1 is DFQATT and CDR2 SNEGSKA (reference sequence). Written as DNA, the CDR3 is TGCAGTGCTCTCTCTAGCGGGGTCACAGATACGCAGTATTTT. It translates to CSALSSGVTDTQYF.

The chain employs TRBV2 and TRBJ2-5, with D maybe TRBD1 (6 bases). The CDR3 spans 14 residues. Looked up from germline, CDR1 is SNHLY and CDR2 is FYNNEI. Trimming took off 5 bases at V and 0 bases at J, with 10 bases between the two ends. The CDR3 coding sequence is TGTGCCAGCAGTTTGGGGGCGAACCAAGAGACCCAGTACTTC. This gives the protein CASSLGANQETQYF.

V usage is TRBV7-6 and J usage is TRBJ1-4; D not certain. The CDR3 consists of 11 residues. Trimming removed 7 bases from V and 5 bases from J, with 5 bases in between. Germline CDR1 and CDR2: SGHVS and FNYEAQ. CDR3 loop: CASTLNEKLFF. Written as DNA, the CDR3 is TGTGCCAGCACCCTCAATGAAAAACTGTTTTTT.

CDR3 coding DNA: TGTGCCAGCAGACCCACCGGTGGGGGGTCCCCCGGAGCTTTCTTT. Residues: CASRPTGGGSPGAFF. The chain recombines TRBV6-2 or TRBV6-3 with TRBJ1-1; TRBD1 might be the D (5 bases). Germline values: CDR1 MNHEY, CDR2 SVGEGT. The V and J ends lost 6 bases and 10 bases respectively, with 24 bases between them. The CDR3 has 15 residues.

The rearrangement joins TRBV7-9 to TRBJ2-7; D not resolved. The CDR3 loop spans 15 amino acids. Trimming removed 5 bases at V and 0 bases at J, with 14 bases between. Looked up from germline, CDR1 is SEHNR and CDR2 is FQNEAQ (reference sequence). Here the CDR3 DNA reads TGTGCCAGCAGCACCTCGGCAGGTAGCTCCTACGAGCAGTACTTC. The encoded protein is CASSTSAGSSYEQYF.

This clonotype was counted ten times or more. The V gene is TRBV10-3, the J gene TRBJ2-7; 10 nucleotides line up with TRBD2. This CDR3 has 15 residues. J was trimmed by 7 bases and V by 5 bases; bases with no gene match: 11. From germline, CDR1 is ENHRY and CDR2 SYGVKD. The CDR3 nucleotides are TGTGCCATCAGTTCGCTAGCGGGGGAAGTAGGTGAGCAGTACTTC. Encoded protein: CAISSLAGEVGEQYF.

The rearrangement uses TRBV7-3 and TRBJ2-3, with D maybe TRBD2 (6 bases). Trimming removed 6 bases at V and 0 bases at J, with 13 bases between. The CDR3 consists of 15 residues. The germline CDR1 and CDR2 sequences are SGHTA and FQGTGA. The CDR3 bases are TGTGCCAGCAGGGGAGGAACAGCTAGCACAGATACGCAGTATTTT. Amino acid sequence: CASRGGTASTDTQYF.

This clonotype was seen at least ten times. The chain uses TRBV20-1 and TRBJ2-5; 8 positions match TRBD2. Germline-derived CDR1 and CDR2 are DFQATT and SNEGSKA (reference sequence). CDR3 length: 13 amino acids. Unmatched junction bases numbered 7, after V lost 7 bases and J lost 3 bases. This CDR3 is CSVVRGGEETQYF. CDR3 in DNA: TGCAGTGTCGTCCGGGGGGGCGAAGAGACCCAGTACTTC.

The chain is built from TRBV15 and TRBJ2-4, with D unclear. Per germline, CDR1 LNHNV and CDR2 YYDKDF (reference sequence). There are 15 residues in the CDR3. V was pared by 0 bases and J by 7 bases, with 13 bases between. In DNA form, the CDR3 reads TGTGCCACCAGCAGAGATCTCGGAGTCGTCAACATTCAGTACTTC. Amino acid sequence: CATSRDLGVVNIQYF.